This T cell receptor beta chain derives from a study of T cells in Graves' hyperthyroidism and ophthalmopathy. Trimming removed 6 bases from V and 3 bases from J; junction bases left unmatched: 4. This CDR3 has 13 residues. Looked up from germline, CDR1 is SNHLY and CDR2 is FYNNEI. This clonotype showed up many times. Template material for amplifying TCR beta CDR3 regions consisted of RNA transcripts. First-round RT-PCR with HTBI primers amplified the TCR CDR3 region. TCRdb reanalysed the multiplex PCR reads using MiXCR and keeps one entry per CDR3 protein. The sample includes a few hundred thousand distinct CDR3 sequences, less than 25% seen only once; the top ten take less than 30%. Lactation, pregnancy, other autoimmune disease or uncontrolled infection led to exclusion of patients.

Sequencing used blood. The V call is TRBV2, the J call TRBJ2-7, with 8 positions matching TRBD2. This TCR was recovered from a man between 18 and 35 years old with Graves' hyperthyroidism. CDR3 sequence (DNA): TGTGCCAGCAGGCGGGGGGAGAACTACGAGCAGTACTTC. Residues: CASRRGENYEQYF.